This T cell receptor (beta chain) was identified during a study of T cell repertoires in cytomegalovirus infection. General observations from the study: The cumulative frequency of public TCR beta families identified carriers of CMV plus the relevant HLA.

With V trimmed by 2 bases and J by 5 bases, 7 bases remained unmatched. The germline V gene encodes CDR1 SGHDT and CDR2 YYEEEE. CDR3 length: 15 amino acids. Each CDR3 protein gets one entry after TCRdb re-called the reads with MiXCR. The table shows roughly 720,000 distinct CDR3 sequences, with 35% to 45% occurring only once. In its sample, this clonotype was seen a few times. Antigen specificity is unknown. The sequence was obtained from a human donor in good health (CMV status not recorded). Some clones in this sample may be carry-over from other donors' samples. The chain combines TRBV5-6 with TRBJ2-1; 7 bases line up with TRBD2. Sequenced sample: PBMCs. This CDR3 reads CASSFLGGGHNEQFF. Here the CDR3 DNA reads TGTGCCAGCAGCTTCCTCGGGGGAGGGCACAATGAGCAGTTCTTC.